Listed below are T cell receptor beta chains from one sample, sequenced in a study of T cell responses to AZD1222 COVID-19 vaccine. Libraries were prepared by immunoSEQ multiplex PCR; TCRdb keeps only in-frame clonotypes and omits some of them. The repertoire holds 150,000 or so clones, with approximately 90% as singletons. Material: peripheral blood, obtained 28 days after the second dose of the MenACWY control vaccine. The receptors here all came from an adult who received the MenACWY meningococcal vaccine as a control. Each CDR3 is given with its conserved first and last residue.

v_call	cdr3_length	j_call	cdr3_aa
TRBV5-1	15	TRBJ1-4	CASSRGDGAGEKLFF
TRBV7-2	14	TRBJ1-5	CASSLEGGGQPQHF
TRBV7-9	14	TRBJ1-6	CASSLGAGNSPLHF
TRBV2	16	TRBJ2-7	CASSRQGALSSYEQYF
TRBV10-1	15	TRBJ2-2	CASSGLAGSTGELFF
TRBV7-9	12	TRBJ1-1	CASSFRVPEAFF
TRBV5-5	14	TRBJ1-4	CASSANGLDEKLFF
TRBV6-5	12	TRBJ2-7	CASSPTGYEQYF
TRBV10-3	15	TRBJ1-5	CAISGTKRSNQPQHF
TRBV25-1	13	TRBJ2-7	CASSESSPDLWYF
TRBV6-5	15	TRBJ2-7	CASSTALGGAYEQYF
TRBV3-1/TRBV3-2	15	TRBJ2-3	CASSQPADGVDTQYF
TRBV5-1	14	TRBJ1-2	CASTDSGGNYGYTF
TRBV4-3	13	TRBJ1-2	CASSSTRGGGYTF
TRBV11-2	14	TRBJ2-7	CASSLETVSYEQYF
TRBV5-1	16	TRBJ2-3	CASSREAGASTDTQYF
TRBV7-2	13	TRBJ1-4	CASSLGWEGKLFF
TRBV5-4	17	TRBJ2-3	CASSPPGGSGITDTQYF
TRBV6-5	13	TRBJ1-1	CASRGTGNSEAFF
TRBV7-2	16	TRBJ1-1	CASSLGGGGGNTEAFF
TRBV5-1	14	TRBJ2-5	CASSRGTPEETQYF
TRBV4-3	13	TRBJ2-1	CASSQDPYNEQFF
TRBV28	14	TRBJ2-7	CASSLTSGSLVEYF
TRBV28	14	TRBJ1-2	CASSPAWTEYGYTF
TRBV5-1	16	TRBJ1-1	CASRNNRGGSDTEAFF
TRBV4-1	13	TRBJ2-6	CASSQFGANVLTF
TRBV19	15	TRBJ2-1	CASSMELAGAREQFF
TRBV5-8	14	TRBJ1-3	CASSSPDGGNTIYF
TRBV10-3	15	TRBJ2-6	CAISDRTSGANVLTF
TRBV7-9	17	TRBJ1-2	CASSKALPGQSNYGYTF
TRBV28	15	TRBJ1-2	CASSFPSGELAGYTF
TRBV6-5	15	TRBJ1-6	CASRATAGGHIPLHF
TRBV14	13	TRBJ2-7	CASRYSGTSEQYF
TRBV28	17	TRBJ2-5	CASRSTGRSSPRETQYF
TRBV9	16	TRBJ1-2	CASSTQQGPGPYGYTF
TRBV30	15	TRBJ2-6	CAWGQGASGANVLTF
TRBV6-5	13	TRBJ1-2	CASSSGTGEGYTF
TRBV9	15	TRBJ2-1	CASSVRDRGFNEQFF
TRBV3-1/TRBV3-2	16	TRBJ2-2	CASSQITGANTGELFF
TRBV19	12	TRBJ2-7	CASSMLGREQYF
TRBV28	14	TRBJ1-5	CASSFGGRGQPQHF
TRBV6-5	12	TRBJ2-7	CASKVGPHEQYF
TRBV7-2	15	TRBJ2-7	CASSLRTSGRYEQYF
TRBV28	16	TRBJ2-1	CASRPPLGRPYNEQFF
TRBV10-1	13	TRBJ2-3	CASSESGTDTQYF
TRBV5-1	16	TRBJ2-1	CASSGAGLAGDNEQFF
TRBV7-9	18	TRBJ2-3	CASSLVATSGSNTDTQYF
TRBV12-3/TRBV12-4	13	TRBJ1-2	CASSGTGEYGYTF
TRBV7-2	12	TRBJ1-1	CANGRMNTEAFF
TRBV5-1	12	TRBJ2-7	CASRQGAYEQYF
TRBV6-5	13	TRBJ1-2	CASSPPGNYGYTF
TRBV18	17	TRBJ1-4	CASSSGQGGLANEKLFF